These T cell receptor beta chains were read from a single sample in a study of early T cells in non-severe SARS-CoV-2 infection. TCRdb analysed the 5' RACE reads with MiXCR anew, one entry per CDR3 protein. Altogether 70,000 or so distinct CDR3 sequences are present, approximately 12% being singletons, with the ten largest covering about 1.7%. Sequences were obtained from whole blood. The origin of the receptors is an adult who was a healthcare worker with PCR-confirmed SARS-CoV-2 infection or an uninfected control (not recorded which). The CDR3 runs from the conserved cysteine through the conserved F or W. The order of the fields is CDR3 DNA, CDR3 protein, V gene, J gene, D gene, clone size. The D gene is left open where the match is weak. Only part of the rows carry a size: once, few, many, or a class if the clone is expanded.

CDR3 DNA: TGTGCCAGCACTATGGGCGGGACTGAAGCTTTCTTT
CDR3 protein: CASTMGGTEAFF
V gene: TRBV6-6
J gene: TRBJ1-1
D gene: .
clone size: many

CDR3 DNA: TGTGCCAGCAGCTTTCGGGAGAATCAGCCCCAGCATTTT
CDR3 protein: CASSFRENQPQHF
V gene: TRBV11-2
J gene: TRBJ1-5
D gene: .
clone size: few

CDR3 DNA: TGCGCCAGCTCCCCAGCGGGGGGGCGAGAGACCCAGTACTTC
CDR3 protein: CASSPAGGRETQYF
V gene: TRBV10-1
J gene: TRBJ2-5
D gene: TRBD2
clone size: many

CDR3 DNA: TGCAGTGCTAGAGATCGGGGATTCTACGAGCAGTACTTC
CDR3 protein: CSARDRGFYEQYF
V gene: TRBV20-1
J gene: TRBJ2-7
D gene: .
clone size: .

CDR3 DNA: TGTGCCAGCAGTTTGGGAGGGGGCACTGAAGCTTTCTTT
CDR3 protein: CASSLGGGTEAFF
V gene: TRBV27
J gene: TRBJ1-1
D gene: .
clone size: many

CDR3 DNA: TGCAGTGCCGCCCAGGGGGGCGAGCAGTACTTC
CDR3 protein: CSAAQGGEQYF
V gene: TRBV20-1
J gene: TRBJ2-7
D gene: .
clone size: many

CDR3 DNA: TGTGCCAGCGGGGCGGGGGGCAAGGGGACTGAAGCTTTCTTT
CDR3 protein: CASGAGGKGTEAFF
V gene: TRBV25-1
J gene: TRBJ1-1
D gene: .
clone size: few

CDR3 DNA: TGTGCCAGCAGCTTAGAACCGGGTGACAATGGGGCGACAGGCGGAGTCTACAATGAGCAGTTCTTC
CDR3 protein: CASSLEPGDNGATGGVYNEQFF
V gene: TRBV7-6
J gene: TRBJ2-1
D gene: .
clone size: many

CDR3 DNA: TGTGCCAGCAGCGTAGATCACTATGGCTACACCTTC
CDR3 protein: CASSVDHYGYTF
V gene: TRBV9
J gene: TRBJ1-2
D gene: .
clone size: few

CDR3 DNA: TGTGCCATCAGGGGGAACACCTACGAGCAGTACTTC
CDR3 protein: CAIRGNTYEQYF
V gene: TRBV10-3
J gene: TRBJ2-7
D gene: .
clone size: .

CDR3 DNA: TGTGCCAGCACCTCAACCTATGGCTACACCTTC
CDR3 protein: CASTSTYGYTF
V gene: TRBV7-2
J gene: TRBJ1-2
D gene: .
clone size: few

CDR3 DNA: TGTGCCAGCAGCTTCGCGTCCAGAAACTCCTACGAGCAGTACTTC
CDR3 protein: CASSFASRNSYEQYF
V gene: TRBV11-2
J gene: TRBJ2-7
D gene: .
clone size: .

CDR3 DNA: TGTGCCAGCAGCTTAGGTGCAGATACGCAGTATTTT
CDR3 protein: CASSLGADTQYF
V gene: TRBV7-9
J gene: TRBJ2-3
D gene: .
clone size: many

CDR3 DNA: TGTGCCAGCAGCTCCGGGACTAGCGGTAATGAGCAGTTCTTC
CDR3 protein: CASSSGTSGNEQFF
V gene: TRBV5-5
J gene: TRBJ2-1
D gene: TRBD2
clone size: few

CDR3 DNA: TGCGCCAGCAGCTTGACAGGGAACACTGAAGCTTTCTTT
CDR3 protein: CASSLTGNTEAFF
V gene: TRBV5-1
J gene: TRBJ1-1
D gene: .
clone size: many

CDR3 DNA: TGCAGTGCTAGACAAGCAACGGGGGGCACAGATACGCAGTATTTT
CDR3 protein: CSARQATGGTDTQYF
V gene: TRBV20-1
J gene: TRBJ2-3
D gene: .
clone size: few

CDR3 DNA: TGTGCCAGTAGTATAGGGCTAGCGGGGCCCTACAATGAGCAGTTCTTC
CDR3 protein: CASSIGLAGPYNEQFF
V gene: TRBV19
J gene: TRBJ2-1
D gene: TRBD2
clone size: few

CDR3 DNA: TGTGCCAGCATCAGGACTAGCGACGAGACCCAGTACTTC
CDR3 protein: CASIRTSDETQYF
V gene: TRBV5-6
J gene: TRBJ2-5
D gene: TRBD2
clone size: few

CDR3 DNA: TGCAGCGCTTCCGGGCCCTATGGCTACACCTTC
CDR3 protein: CSASGPYGYTF
V gene: TRBV29-1
J gene: TRBJ1-2
D gene: .
clone size: few

CDR3 DNA: TGTGCCAGCAGCCGTGGGTGGGGGGACACCTACAATGAGCAGTTCTTC
CDR3 protein: CASSRGWGDTYNEQFF
V gene: TRBV12-3/TRBV12-4
J gene: TRBJ2-1
D gene: .
clone size: few

CDR3 DNA: TGCGCCAGCAGCCTCGGGACAGGGCAGGAGACCCAGTACTTC
CDR3 protein: CASSLGTGQETQYF
V gene: TRBV5-1
J gene: TRBJ2-5
D gene: TRBD1
clone size: .

CDR3 DNA: TGCAGCGTTGAAGGGGACAGGTCCGGGGGCACAGATACGCAGTATTTT
CDR3 protein: CSVEGDRSGGTDTQYF
V gene: TRBV29-1
J gene: TRBJ2-3
D gene: TRBD1
clone size: few

CDR3 DNA: TGTGCCAGCAGCACCCTACCAGGGAGCAATCAGCCCCAGCATTTT
CDR3 protein: CASSTLPGSNQPQHF
V gene: TRBV6-1
J gene: TRBJ1-5
D gene: .
clone size: .

CDR3 DNA: TGCGCCAGCACCGGAGGGCGTGGGAGGCCTGAAGCTTTCTTT
CDR3 protein: CASTGGRGRPEAFF
V gene: TRBV10-1
J gene: TRBJ1-1
D gene: .
clone size: many

CDR3 DNA: TGCAGCGTTGGGCGGGACAGTTTACGGGAATACGAGCAGTACTTC
CDR3 protein: CSVGRDSLREYEQYF
V gene: TRBV29-1
J gene: TRBJ2-7
D gene: .
clone size: few

CDR3 DNA: TGCAGTGCTAGAGTTTCGCGGGGCACAGATACGCAGTATTTT
CDR3 protein: CSARVSRGTDTQYF
V gene: TRBV20-1
J gene: TRBJ2-3
D gene: .
clone size: few

CDR3 DNA: TGTGCCAGCAATCCGGGACAGACCTTCTATGGCTACACCTTC
CDR3 protein: CASNPGQTFYGYTF
V gene: TRBV6-1
J gene: TRBJ1-2
D gene: TRBD1
clone size: .

CDR3 DNA: TGTGCCATTGGGAGGATGGCGGATGAGCAGTTCTTC
CDR3 protein: CAIGRMADEQFF
V gene: TRBV10-3
J gene: TRBJ2-1
D gene: .
clone size: many

CDR3 DNA: TGTGCTAGTGGTTTGGATCCAGCCCTCTACAGGTCCGCTAATTCACCCCTCCACTTT
CDR3 protein: CASGLDPALYRSANSPLHF
V gene: TRBV12-5
J gene: TRBJ1-6
D gene: .
clone size: few